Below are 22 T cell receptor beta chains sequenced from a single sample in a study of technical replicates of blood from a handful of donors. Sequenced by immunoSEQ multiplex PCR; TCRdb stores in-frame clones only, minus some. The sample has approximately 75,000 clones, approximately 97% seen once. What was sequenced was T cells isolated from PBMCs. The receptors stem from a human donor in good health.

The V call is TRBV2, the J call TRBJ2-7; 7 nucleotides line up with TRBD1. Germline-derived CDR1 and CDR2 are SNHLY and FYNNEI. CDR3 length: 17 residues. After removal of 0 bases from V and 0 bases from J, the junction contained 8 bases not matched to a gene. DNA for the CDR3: TGTGCCAGCAGTGAAGCTTCTGGACAGGAACTCTCCTACGAGCAGTACTTC. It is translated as CASSEASGQELSYEQYF. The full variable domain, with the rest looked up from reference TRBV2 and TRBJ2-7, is EPEVTQTPSHQVTQMGQEVILRCVPISNHLYFYWYRQILGQKVEFLVSFYNNEISEKSEIFDDQFSVERPDGSNFTLKIRSTKLEDSAMYFCASSEASGQELSYEQYFGPGTRLTVT.

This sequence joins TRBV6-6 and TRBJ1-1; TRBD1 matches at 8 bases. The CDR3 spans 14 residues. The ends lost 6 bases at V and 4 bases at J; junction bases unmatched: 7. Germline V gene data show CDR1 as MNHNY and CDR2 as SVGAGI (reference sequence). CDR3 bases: TGTGCCAGCAGAGACCAGGGGGCCCGCACTGAAGCTTTCTTT. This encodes CASRDQGARTEAFF.

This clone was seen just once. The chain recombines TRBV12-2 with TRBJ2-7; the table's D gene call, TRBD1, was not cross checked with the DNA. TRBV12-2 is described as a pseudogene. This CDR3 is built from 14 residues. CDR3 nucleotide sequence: TGTGCAAGTCGCTCTAGGGGCCACAAATACGAGCAGTACTTC. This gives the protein CASRSRGHKYEQYF.

CDR3 nucleotide sequence: TGTGCCAGCAGCCAAGTTGGACTCCAGAGAACCCAGTACTTC. This sequence encodes CASSQVGLQRTQYF. The chain carries TRBV14 and TRBJ2-5, with TRBD2 as a possible D gene (5 bases). The CDR3 loop spans 14 amino acids. Germline CDR1 and CDR2: SGHDN and FVKESK. V gave up 1 base and J gave up 8 bases, with 14 bases separating them.

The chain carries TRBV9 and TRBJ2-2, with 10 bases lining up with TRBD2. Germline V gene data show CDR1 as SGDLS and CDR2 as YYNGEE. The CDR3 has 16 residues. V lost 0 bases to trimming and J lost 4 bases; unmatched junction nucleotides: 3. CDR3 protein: CASSVGTSGSTGELFF. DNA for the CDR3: TGTGCCAGCAGCGTAGGGACTAGCGGAAGCACCGGGGAGCTGTTTTTT.

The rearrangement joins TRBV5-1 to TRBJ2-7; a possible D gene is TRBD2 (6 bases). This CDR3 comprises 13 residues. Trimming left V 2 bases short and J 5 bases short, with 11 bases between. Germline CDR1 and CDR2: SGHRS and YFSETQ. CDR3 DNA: TGCGCCAGCAGCTTCAGCGGGCCCCACGAGCAGTACTTC. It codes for CASSFSGPHEQYF.

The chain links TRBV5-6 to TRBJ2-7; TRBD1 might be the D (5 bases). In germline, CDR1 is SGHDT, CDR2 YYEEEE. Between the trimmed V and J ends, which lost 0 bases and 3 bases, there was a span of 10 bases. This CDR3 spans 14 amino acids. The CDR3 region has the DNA TGTGCCAGCAGCTTGGGACAGCCAGTCTACGAGCAGTACTTC. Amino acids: CASSLGQPVYEQYF.

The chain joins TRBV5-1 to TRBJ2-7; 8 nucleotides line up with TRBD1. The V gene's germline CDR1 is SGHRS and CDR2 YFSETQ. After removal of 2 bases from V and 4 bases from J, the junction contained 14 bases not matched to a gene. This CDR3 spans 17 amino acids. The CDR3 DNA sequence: TGCGCCAGCAGCTTTACAACAGGGGGAACAGTAGCGTACGAGCAGTACTTC. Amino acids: CASSFTTGGTVAYEQYF.

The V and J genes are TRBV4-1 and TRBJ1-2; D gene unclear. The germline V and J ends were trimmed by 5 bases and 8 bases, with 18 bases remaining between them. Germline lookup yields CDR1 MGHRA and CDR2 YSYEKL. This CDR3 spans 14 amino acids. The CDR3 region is CASSTEGGSAGYTF. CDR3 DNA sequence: TGCGCCAGCAGCACCGAGGGAGGATCGGCCGGCTACACCTTC.

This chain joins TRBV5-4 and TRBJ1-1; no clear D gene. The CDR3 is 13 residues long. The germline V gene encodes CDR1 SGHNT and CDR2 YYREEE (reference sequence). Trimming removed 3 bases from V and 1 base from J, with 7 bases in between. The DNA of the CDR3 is TGTGCCAGCAGCTCTCCGGGGAACACTGAAGCTTTCTTT. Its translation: CASSSPGNTEAFF. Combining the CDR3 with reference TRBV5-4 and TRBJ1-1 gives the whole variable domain ETGVTQSPTHLIKTRGQQVTLRCSSQSGHNTVSWYQQALGQGPQFIFQYYREEENGRGNFPPRFSGLQFPNYSSELNVNALELDDSALYLCASSSPGNTEAFFGQGTRLTVV.

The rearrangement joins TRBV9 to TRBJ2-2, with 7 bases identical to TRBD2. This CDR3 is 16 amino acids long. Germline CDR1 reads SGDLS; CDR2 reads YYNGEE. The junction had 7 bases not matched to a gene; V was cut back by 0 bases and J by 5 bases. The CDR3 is CASSVAGRGSTGELFF. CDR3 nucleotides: TGTGCCAGCAGCGTAGCTGGGCGCGGGAGTACCGGGGAGCTGTTTTTT.

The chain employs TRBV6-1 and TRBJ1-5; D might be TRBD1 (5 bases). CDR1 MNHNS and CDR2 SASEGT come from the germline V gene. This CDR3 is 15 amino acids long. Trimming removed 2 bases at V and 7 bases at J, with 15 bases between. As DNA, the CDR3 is TGTGCCAGCAGTGAACCGGGGGATAAGAGGCAGCCCCAGCATTTT. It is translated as CASSEPGDKRQPQHF.

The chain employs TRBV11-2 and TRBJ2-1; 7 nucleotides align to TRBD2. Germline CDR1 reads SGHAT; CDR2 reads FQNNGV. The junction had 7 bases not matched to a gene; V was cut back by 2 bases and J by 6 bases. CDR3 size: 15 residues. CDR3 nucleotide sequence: TGTGCCAGCAGCTTAAAGCGGGACTCACGCAATGAGCAGTTCTTC. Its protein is CASSLKRDSRNEQFF.

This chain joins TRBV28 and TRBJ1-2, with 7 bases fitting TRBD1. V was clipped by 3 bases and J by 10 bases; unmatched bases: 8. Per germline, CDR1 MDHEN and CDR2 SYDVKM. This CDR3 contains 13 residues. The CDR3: CASSLRTGEDYTF. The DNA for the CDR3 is TGTGCCAGCAGTTTGCGCACAGGGGAGGACTACACCTTC.

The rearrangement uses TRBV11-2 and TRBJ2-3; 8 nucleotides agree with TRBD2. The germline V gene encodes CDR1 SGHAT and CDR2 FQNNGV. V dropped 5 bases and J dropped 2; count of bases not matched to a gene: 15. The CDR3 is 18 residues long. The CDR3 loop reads CASSLPRGGTPNTDTQYF. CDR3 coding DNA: TGTGCCAGCAGCCTCCCACGCGGGGGGACTCCAAACACAGATACGCAGTATTTT.

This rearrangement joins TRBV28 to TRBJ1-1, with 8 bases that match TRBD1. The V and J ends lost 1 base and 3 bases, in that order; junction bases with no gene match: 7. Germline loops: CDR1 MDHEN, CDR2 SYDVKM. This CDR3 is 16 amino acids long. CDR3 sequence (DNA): TGTGCCAGCAGTTTATCCCTGGACAGGGCAGACACTGAAGCTTTCTTT. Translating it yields CASSLSLDRADTEAFF. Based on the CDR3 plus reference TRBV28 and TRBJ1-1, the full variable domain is DVKVTQSSRYLVKRTGEKVFLECVQDMDHENMFWYRQDPGLGLRLIYFSYDVKMKEKGDIPEGYSVSREKKERFSLILESASTNQTSMYLCASSLSLDRADTEAFFGQGTRLTVV.

In nucleotides, the CDR3 is TGTGCCAGCAGTTCGCAGCTTGACAGTTATCAGCCCCAGCATTTT. This translates into CASSSQLDSYQPQHF. The chain has TRBV6-1 and TRBJ1-5; the D gene is possibly TRBD1 (5 bases). V was pared by 5 bases and J by 5 bases, with 16 bases between. Germline V lookup: CDR1 MNHNS, CDR2 SASEGT. The CDR3 loop spans 15 amino acids.

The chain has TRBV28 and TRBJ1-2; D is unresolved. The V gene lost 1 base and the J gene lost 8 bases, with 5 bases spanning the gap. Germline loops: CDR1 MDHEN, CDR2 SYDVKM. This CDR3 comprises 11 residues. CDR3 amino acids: CASSLSSGYTF. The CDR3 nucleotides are TGTGCCAGCAGTTTATCAAGCGGCTACACCTTC.

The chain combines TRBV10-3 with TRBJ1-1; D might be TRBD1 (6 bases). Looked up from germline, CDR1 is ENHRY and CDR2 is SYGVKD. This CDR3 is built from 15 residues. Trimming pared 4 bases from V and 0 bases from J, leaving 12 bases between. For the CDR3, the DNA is TGTGCCATCAGTGCGAGGACAGCCATGAACACTGAAGCTTTCTTT. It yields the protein CAISARTAMNTEAFF.

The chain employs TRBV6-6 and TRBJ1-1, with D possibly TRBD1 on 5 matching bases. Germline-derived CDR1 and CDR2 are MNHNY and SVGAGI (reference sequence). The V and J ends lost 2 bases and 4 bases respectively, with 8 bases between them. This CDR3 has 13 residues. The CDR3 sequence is CASSYPDSTEAFF. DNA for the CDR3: TGTGCCAGCAGTTACCCCGACAGCACTGAAGCTTTCTTT.

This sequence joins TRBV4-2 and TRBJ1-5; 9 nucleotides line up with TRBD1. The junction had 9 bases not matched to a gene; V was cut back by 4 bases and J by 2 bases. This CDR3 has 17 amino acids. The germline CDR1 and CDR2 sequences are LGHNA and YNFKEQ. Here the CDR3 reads CASSPIDRGSGNQPQHF. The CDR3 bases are TGTGCCAGCAGCCCTATCGACAGGGGGTCGGGCAATCAGCCCCAGCATTTT.

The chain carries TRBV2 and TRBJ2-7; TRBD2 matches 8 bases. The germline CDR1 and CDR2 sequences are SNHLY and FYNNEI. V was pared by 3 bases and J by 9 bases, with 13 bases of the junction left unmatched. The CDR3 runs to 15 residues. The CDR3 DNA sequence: TGTGCCAGCAGTGACGATCCGGGACTAGTATCAGGGCAGTACTTC. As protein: CASSDDPGLVSGQYF. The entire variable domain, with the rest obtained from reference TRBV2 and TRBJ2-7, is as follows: EPEVTQTPSHQVTQMGQEVILRCVPISNHLYFYWYRQILGQKVEFLVSFYNNEISEKSEIFDDQFSVERPDGSNFTLKIRSTKLEDSAMYFCASSDDPGLVSGQYFGPGTRLTVT.